The next 10 T cell receptor beta chains were all read from a single sample in a study of cytomegalovirus exposure and HLA in healthy donors. PCR primers comprised 60 Vbeta and 13 Jbeta primers. Profiled with immunoSEQ multiplex PCR; TCRdb holds only in-frame clones, not every one. This table has about 120,000 clones, 70% to 90% appearing once. Material: PBMCs. These receptors came from a young man in good health and CMV-seropositive.

CDR3 sequence: CASSEDRAYEQYF. Written as DNA, the CDR3 is TGCGCCAGCAGCGAGGACAGGGCCTACGAGCAGTACTTC. This chain connects TRBV5-1 to TRBJ2-7; 8 nucleotides match TRBD1. Germline CDR1 is SGHRS and CDR2 is YFSETQ. This CDR3 has 13 amino acids. After removal of 4 bases from V and 2 bases from J, the junction contained 2 bases not matched to a gene.

The chain is built from TRBV28 and TRBJ1-2; 7 nucleotides line up with TRBD1. The trim removed 6 bases at V and 2 bases at J, leaving 6 bases unmatched. The CDR3 consists of 14 residues. Germline lookup yields CDR1 MDHEN and CDR2 SYDVKM. The CDR3 spells CASSTGASNYGYTF. In nucleotides, the CDR3 is TGTGCCAGCAGCACAGGGGCCTCAAACTATGGCTACACCTTC.

This chain links TRBV5-1 with TRBJ2-7; possibly TRBD1 for D (6 bases). CDR3 length: 14 amino acids. Deletions cut 0 bases from V and 7 bases from J, with 14 bases between. CDR1 and CDR2 (germline): SGHRS, YFSETQ. The CDR3 loop is CASSLEDRTGEQYF. The CDR3 DNA sequence: TGCGCCAGCAGCTTGGAGGACAGAACCGGAGAGCAGTACTTC.

The rearrangement joins TRBV25-1 to TRBJ2-2; 9 bases line up with TRBD1. The CDR3 is 14 residues long. With 6 bases clipped from V and 4 bases from J, the junction kept 3 bases outside the gene matches. Germline CDR1 and CDR2: MGHDK and SYGVNS. CDR3 coding DNA: TGTGCCAGCAGCGTGGGACAGGGCACCGGGGAGCTGTTTTTT. Its translation: CASSVGQGTGELFF.

The chain has TRBV2 and TRBJ2-7; tentative D call: TRBD1 (6 bases). Trimming stripped 4 bases from V and 5 bases from J, with 15 bases between. Looked up from germline, CDR1 is SNHLY and CDR2 is FYNNEI. CDR3 size: 14 residues. The CDR3 spells CASSGIGGDNEQYF. Written as DNA, the CDR3 is TGTGCCAGCAGTGGGATAGGGGGAGACAACGAGCAGTACTTC.

The chain carries TRBV28 and TRBJ1-4; 8 bases line up with TRBD1. The trim removed 10 bases at V and 3 bases at J, leaving 4 bases unmatched. The CDR3 contains 13 residues. Looked up from germline, CDR1 is MDHEN and CDR2 is SYDVKM. CDR3: CAIMTGANEKLFF. In nucleotides, the CDR3 is TGTGCCATCATGACAGGGGCTAATGAAAAACTGTTTTTT. The full variable domain, rest sourced from reference TRBV28 and TRBJ1-4, is DVKVTQSSRYLVKRTGEKVFLECVQDMDHENMFWYRQDPGLGLRLIYFSYDVKMKEKGDIPEGYSVSREKKERFSLILESASTNQTSMYLCAIMTGANEKLFFGSGTQLSVL.

The V gene is TRBV9, the J gene TRBJ1-1; 7 bases align to TRBD1. V lost 1 base and J lost 3; bases outside the gene matches: 3. Per the germline V gene, CDR1 is SGDLS and CDR2 is YYNGEE. The length of the CDR3 is 14 residues. CDR3 sequence reads: CASSVTTGDTEAFF. In DNA form, the CDR3 reads TGTGCCAGCAGCGTAACTACAGGGGACACTGAAGCTTTCTTT.

This clone was seen a single time. This sequence joins TRBV18 and TRBJ2-5, with 12 bases matching TRBD2. Germline V lookup: CDR1 KGHSH, CDR2 LQKENI. V shed 0 bases, J shed 4 bases, and the junction held 0 bases outside the gene matches. The CDR3 has 15 residues. The DNA for the CDR3 is TGTGCCAGCTCACCACCGACTAGCGGGGGAGAGACCCAGTACTTC. Translated, it gives CASSPPTSGGETQYF.

This clone came up a few times. The rearrangement links TRBV10-3 to TRBJ2-5; TRBD2 might be the D (5 bases). V lost 6 bases, J lost 5 bases, and 25 bases lay in between. Germline CDR1 reads ENHRY; CDR2 reads SYGVKD. This CDR3 comprises 17 residues. CDR3 coding DNA: TGTGCCATCAGCGCCCTTCGCGGGCCGTCCCATCGGGAGACCCAGTACTTC. It yields the protein CAISALRGPSHRETQYF.

V and J are TRBV11-2 and TRBJ1-2, with 7 bases aligning to TRBD1. This CDR3 comprises 13 residues. From germline, CDR1 is SGHAT and CDR2 FQNNGV. V lost 4 bases and J lost 4; bases outside the gene matches: 3. For the CDR3, the DNA is TGTGCCAGCAGCTCGGGACAGACCTATGGCTACACCTTC. Translation gives CASSSGQTYGYTF. Full variable domain (outside the CDR3, taken from reference TRBV11-2 and TRBJ1-2): EAGVAQSPRYKIIEKRQSVAFWCNPISGHATLYWYQQILGQGPKLLIQFQNNGVVDDSQLPKDRFSAERLKGVDSTLKIQPAKLEDSAVYLCASSSGQTYGYTFGSGTRLTVV.